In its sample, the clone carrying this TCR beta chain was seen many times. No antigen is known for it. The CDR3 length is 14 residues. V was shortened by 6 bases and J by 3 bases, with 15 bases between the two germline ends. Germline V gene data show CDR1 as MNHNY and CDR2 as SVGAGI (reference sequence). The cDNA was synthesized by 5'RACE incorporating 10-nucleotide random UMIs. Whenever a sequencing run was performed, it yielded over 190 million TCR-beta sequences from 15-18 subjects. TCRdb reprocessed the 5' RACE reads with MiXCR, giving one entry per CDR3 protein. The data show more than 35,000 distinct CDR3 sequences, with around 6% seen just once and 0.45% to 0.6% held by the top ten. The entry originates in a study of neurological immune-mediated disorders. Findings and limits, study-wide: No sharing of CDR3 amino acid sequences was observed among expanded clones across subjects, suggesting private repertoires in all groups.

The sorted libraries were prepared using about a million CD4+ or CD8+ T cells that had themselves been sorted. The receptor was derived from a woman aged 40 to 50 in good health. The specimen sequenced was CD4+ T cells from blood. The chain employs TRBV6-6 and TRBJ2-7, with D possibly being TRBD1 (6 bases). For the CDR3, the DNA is TGTGCCAGCAGAGCCGGGACACTGAACTACGAGCAGTACTTC. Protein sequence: CASRAGTLNYEQYF.